This is a list of T cell receptor beta chains from one sample in a study of radiotherapy plus CTLA-4 blockade in lung cancer. Method: immunoSEQ multiplex PCR; TCRdb's copy keeps in-frame clones and lacks some. The table records tens of thousands of clones, around 86% of them present only once. The sequencing here drew on peripheral blood, taken from a patient treated with radiotherapy plus ipilimumab. Source of these receptors: a human donor with non-small cell lung cancer who had stable disease on radiotherapy plus ipilimumab. CDR3s include the opening cysteine and the closing phenylalanine or tryptophan. D genes are given only for firm matches. Size is omitted from some rows. Given values are once, few, many or a class for expanded clones.

size: NA; J: TRBJ1-5; D: TRBD1; V: TRBV27; DNA: TGTGCCAGCAGTTTATCGAGCGGACAGGGCAATCAGCCCCAGCATTTT; CDR3: CASSLSSGQGNQPQHF
size: NA; J: TRBJ2-7; D: TRBD2; V: TRBV14; DNA: TGTGCCAGCAGCCCCACCATAGCGGGGGCGAGCCCCTACGAGCAGTACTTC; CDR3: CASSPTIAGASPYEQYF
size: NA; J: TRBJ2-7; D: NA; V: TRBV19; DNA: TGTGCCAGTAGTCGAGGACAGTTCTACGAGCAGTACTTC; CDR3: CASSRGQFYEQYF
size: NA; J: TRBJ1-2; D: NA; V: TRBV28; DNA: TGTGCCAGCAGCTGGGAGTTGGACTACTATGGCTACACCTTC; CDR3: CASSWELDYYGYTF
size: NA; J: TRBJ2-2; D: NA; V: TRBV6-1; DNA: TGTGCCAGCAGTGAAGCGGGACGCAGGAACACCGGGGAGCTGTTTTTT; CDR3: CASSEAGRRNTGELFF
size: NA; J: TRBJ2-7; D: NA; V: TRBV2; DNA: TGTGCCAGCAGTGGAGAGCGGGTGGCATCCTACGAGCAGTACTTC; CDR3: CASSGERVASYEQYF
size: NA; J: TRBJ2-1; D: NA; V: TRBV5-6; DNA: TGTGCCAGCAGCCCAAACCCACACAATGAGCAGTTCTTC; CDR3: CASSPNPHNEQFF
size: NA; J: TRBJ1-5; D: NA; V: TRBV6-1; DNA: TGTGCCAGCAACACACAGGGAAATCAGCCCCAGCATTTT; CDR3: CASNTQGNQPQHF
size: NA; J: TRBJ1-2; D: TRBD1; V: TRBV5-1; DNA: TGCGCCAGCAGCTTGGGGACAGGGGCAGAGGGCCACACCTTC; CDR3: CASSLGTGAEGHTF
size: NA; J: TRBJ2-7; D: NA; V: TRBV7-9; DNA: TGTGCCAGCAGCCGGACAACAGCCTACGAGCAGTACTTC; CDR3: CASSRTTAYEQYF
size: NA; J: TRBJ2-3; D: NA; V: TRBV5-6; DNA: TGTGCCAGCAGCCTGGGTCCCAGCGGCAGCACAGATACGCAGTATTTT; CDR3: CASSLGPSGSTDTQYF
size: NA; J: TRBJ2-4; D: NA; V: TRBV19; DNA: TGTGCCAGTAGTATTAACCTCGACGGAAACATTCAGTACTTC; CDR3: CASSINLDGNIQYF
size: NA; J: TRBJ2-2; D: NA; V: TRBV10-2; DNA: TGCGCCAGCATTGACGGGACCAACACCGGGGAGCTGTTTTTT; CDR3: CASIDGTNTGELFF
size: NA; J: TRBJ1-1; D: NA; V: TRBV2; DNA: TGTGCCAGCCAGACCACCAACGTGAACACTGAAGCTTTCTTT; CDR3: CASQTTNVNTEAFF
size: NA; J: TRBJ2-3; D: NA; V: TRBV7-2; DNA: TGTGCCAGCAGCTTACGGGCAGCCACAGATACGCAGTATTTT; CDR3: CASSLRAATDTQYF
size: NA; J: TRBJ1-1; D: NA; V: TRBV15; DNA: TGTGCCACCAGCAGACTGCAGGGTTCGAGCACTGAAGCTTTCTTT; CDR3: CATSRLQGSSTEAFF
size: NA; J: TRBJ2-5; D: NA; V: TRBV9; DNA: TGTGCCAGCAGCGTAGGGGACCTAGAGACCCAGTACTTC; CDR3: CASSVGDLETQYF
size: few; J: TRBJ1-4; D: NA; V: TRBV14; DNA: TGTGCCAGCAGTCAGACCGATGAAAAACTGTTTTTT; CDR3: CASSQTDEKLFF
size: NA; J: TRBJ1-2; D: NA; V: TRBV7-9; DNA: TGTGCCAGCAGCTCAAAAACGGAGGTTGGCTACACCTTC; CDR3: CASSSKTEVGYTF
size: NA; J: TRBJ2-1; D: NA; V: TRBV30; DNA: TGTGCCTGGAGTGTACCCCTGGCAAATGAGCAGTTCTTC; CDR3: CAWSVPLANEQFF
size: NA; J: TRBJ1-5; D: TRBD1; V: TRBV2; DNA: TGTGCCAGCAGTGAAGCCCGCTCACCGGGACAGGGGAGGAGCAATCAGCCCCAGCATTTT; CDR3: CASSEARSPGQGRSNQPQHF
size: few; J: TRBJ2-7; D: NA; V: TRBV20-1; DNA: TGCAGTGCTACAGGGAACGAGCAGTACTTC; CDR3: CSATGNEQYF
size: NA; J: TRBJ2-7; D: NA; V: TRBV15; DNA: TGTGCCACCAGCAGAGATTTTGCCCACGAGCAGTACTTC; CDR3: CATSRDFAHEQYF
size: NA; J: TRBJ2-5; D: TRBD2; V: TRBV28; DNA: TGTGCCAGCAGTCGTCCGGGACTAGCGGGACTGGAGACCCAGTACTTC; CDR3: CASSRPGLAGLETQYF
size: NA; J: TRBJ2-2; D: NA; V: TRBV11-2; DNA: TGTGCCAGCAGCCAACTAGCCTCGAACACCGGGGAGCTGTTTTTT; CDR3: CASSQLASNTGELFF
size: once; J: TRBJ2-7; D: TRBD2; V: TRBV2; DNA: TGTGCCAGCAGTGAGATACTAGCGGGAGGCCCTTTAGTAAACGAGCAGTACTTC; CDR3: CASSEILAGGPLVNEQYF
size: NA; J: TRBJ2-7; D: TRBD2; V: TRBV7-2; DNA: TGTGCCAGCAGCTTAGGCACTAGCGGGAGGTACGAGCAGTACTTC; CDR3: CASSLGTSGRYEQYF
size: NA; J: TRBJ2-7; D: TRBD1; V: TRBV5-1; DNA: TGCGCCAGCAGCGCACAGGGGCGTAGCTCCTACGAGCAGTACTTC; CDR3: CASSAQGRSSYEQYF
size: NA; J: TRBJ2-7; D: NA; V: TRBV6-5; DNA: TGTGCCACCAAAATGTCCATGGATTTATCGTACGAGCAGTACTTC; CDR3: CATKMSMDLSYEQYF
size: NA; J: TRBJ2-3; D: NA; V: TRBV2; DNA: TGTGCCAGCAGGAAAACCGCGGTGGATACGCAGTATTTT; CDR3: CASRKTAVDTQYF
size: NA; J: TRBJ1-2; D: NA; V: TRBV4-2; DNA: TGTGCCAGCAGCCAAGGTAATCAGGACACAAACTATGGCTACACCTTC; CDR3: CASSQGNQDTNYGYTF
size: few; J: TRBJ1-1; D: NA; V: TRBV18; DNA: TGTGCCAGCTCAAAGGCAGGGGAAAGGACTGAAGCTTTCTTT; CDR3: CASSKAGERTEAFF
size: NA; J: TRBJ2-5; D: NA; V: TRBV15; DNA: TGTGCCACTGCTGACTGGGTTGGGACCCAGTACTTC; CDR3: CATADWVGTQYF
size: NA; J: TRBJ2-4; D: TRBD2; V: TRBV25-1; DNA: TGTGCCAGCAGTGAATTCTCAGCGGGACCAGCCAAAAACATTCAGTACTTC; CDR3: CASSEFSAGPAKNIQYF
size: few; J: TRBJ2-5; D: TRBD1; V: TRBV5-1; DNA: TGCGCCAGCAGCTCGCGACAGGGGAAGGGGGAGACCCAGTACTTC; CDR3: CASSSRQGKGETQYF
size: NA; J: TRBJ2-7; D: NA; V: TRBV7-8; DNA: TGTGCCAGCAGCTTAGTAAGGGGGGACCTTAGCTCCTACGAGCAGTACTTC; CDR3: CASSLVRGDLSSYEQYF
size: NA; J: TRBJ1-4; D: NA; V: TRBV5-6; DNA: TGTGCCAGCAGCTTGGGCAGTAATGAAAAACTGTTTTTT; CDR3: CASSLGSNEKLFF
size: NA; J: TRBJ1-2; D: NA; V: TRBV10-1; DNA: TGCGCCACCCCCCCAGACAGCTATGGCTACACCTTC; CDR3: CATPPDSYGYTF
size: NA; J: TRBJ2-5; D: TRBD2; V: TRBV5-6; DNA: TGTGCCAGCAGCTTCGGGATAGGGGAGGGAGAGACCCAGTACTTC; CDR3: CASSFGIGEGETQYF
size: NA; J: TRBJ1-4; D: TRBD1; V: TRBV28; DNA: TGTGCCAGCAGTTCGCGGACAGGGCTTGGTGAAAAACTGTTTTTT; CDR3: CASSSRTGLGEKLFF
size: NA; J: TRBJ1-5; D: TRBD1; V: TRBV5-5; DNA: TGTGCCAGCAGCACGGGACAGGGAGGAAATCAGCCCCAGCATTTT; CDR3: CASSTGQGGNQPQHF
size: NA; J: TRBJ2-3; D: TRBD2; V: TRBV27; DNA: TGTGCCAGCAGTCGAAGGGGAGCGGGGGGAGGATTAGATACGCAGTATTTT; CDR3: CASSRRGAGGGLDTQYF
size: NA; J: TRBJ1-2; D: TRBD1; V: TRBV14; DNA: TGTGCCAGCAGCCCCAGGACAGGGGACAACTATGGCTACACCTTC; CDR3: CASSPRTGDNYGYTF
size: NA; J: TRBJ2-2; D: NA; V: TRBV7-9; DNA: TGTGCCAGCAGCTTAGGAACCCCAAACCTGAACACCGGGGAGCTGTTTTTT; CDR3: CASSLGTPNLNTGELFF
size: once; J: TRBJ2-2; D: TRBD1; V: TRBV28; DNA: TGTGCCAGCAGGATCAGGGGGCTTCCCACCGGGGAGCTGTTTTTT; CDR3: CASRIRGLPTGELFF
size: few; J: TRBJ2-7; D: TRBD2; V: TRBV7-2; DNA: TGTGCCAGCAGCCTAGCGGGAGCCTACGAGCAGTACTTC; CDR3: CASSLAGAYEQYF
size: once; J: TRBJ2-6; D: NA; V: TRBV11-2; DNA: TGTGCCAGCAGCCCCCGGAGCGGGTCCGGTAGGCCCGGGGCCAACGTCCTGACTTTC; CDR3: CASSPRSGSGRPGANVLTF
size: NA; J: TRBJ1-3; D: NA; V: TRBV7-2; DNA: TGTGCCAGCAGCCGCTCCGCTACCTCTGGAAACACCATATATTTT; CDR3: CASSRSATSGNTIYF
size: NA; J: TRBJ1-6; D: NA; V: TRBV30; DNA: TGTGCCTGGATGGGGGGGAATTCACCCCTCCACTTT; CDR3: CAWMGGNSPLHF